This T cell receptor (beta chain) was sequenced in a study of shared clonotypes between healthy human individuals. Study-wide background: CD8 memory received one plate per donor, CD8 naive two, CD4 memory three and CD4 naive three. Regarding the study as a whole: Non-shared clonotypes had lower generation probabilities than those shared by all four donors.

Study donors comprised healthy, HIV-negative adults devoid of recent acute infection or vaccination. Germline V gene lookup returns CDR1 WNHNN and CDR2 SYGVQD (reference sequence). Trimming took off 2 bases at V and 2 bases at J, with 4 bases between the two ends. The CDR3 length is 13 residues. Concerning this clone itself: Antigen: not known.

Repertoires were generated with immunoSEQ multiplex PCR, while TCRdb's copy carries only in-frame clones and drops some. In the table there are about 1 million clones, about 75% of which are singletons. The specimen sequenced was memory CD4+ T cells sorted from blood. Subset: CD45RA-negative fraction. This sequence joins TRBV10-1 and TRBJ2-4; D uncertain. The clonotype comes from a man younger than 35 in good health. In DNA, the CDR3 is TGCGCCAGCAGTGAGAATACCAAAAACATTCAGTACTTC. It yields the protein CASSENTKNIQYF.